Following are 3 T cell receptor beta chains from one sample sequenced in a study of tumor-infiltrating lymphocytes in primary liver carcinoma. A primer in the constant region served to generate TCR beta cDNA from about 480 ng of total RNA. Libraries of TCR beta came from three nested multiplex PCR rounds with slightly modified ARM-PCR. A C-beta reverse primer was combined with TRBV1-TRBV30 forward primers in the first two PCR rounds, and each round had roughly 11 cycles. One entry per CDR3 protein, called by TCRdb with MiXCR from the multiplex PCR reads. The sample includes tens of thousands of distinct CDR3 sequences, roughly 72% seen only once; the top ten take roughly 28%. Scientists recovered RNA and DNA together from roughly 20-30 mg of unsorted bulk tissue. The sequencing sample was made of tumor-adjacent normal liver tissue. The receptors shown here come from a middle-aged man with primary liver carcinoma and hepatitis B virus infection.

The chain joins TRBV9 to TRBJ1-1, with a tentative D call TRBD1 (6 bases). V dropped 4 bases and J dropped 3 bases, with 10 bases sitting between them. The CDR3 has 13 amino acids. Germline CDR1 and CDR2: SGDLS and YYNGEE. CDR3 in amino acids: CASSPRTDTEAFF. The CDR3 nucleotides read TGTGCCAGCAGCCCACGGACAGACACTGAAGCTTTCTTT.

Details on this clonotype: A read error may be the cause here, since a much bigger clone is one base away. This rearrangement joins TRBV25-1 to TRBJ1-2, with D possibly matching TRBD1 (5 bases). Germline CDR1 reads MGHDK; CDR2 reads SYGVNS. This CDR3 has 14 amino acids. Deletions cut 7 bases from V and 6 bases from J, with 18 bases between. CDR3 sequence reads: CASTSSERGDGYTF. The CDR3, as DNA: TGTGCCAGCACCAGTTCGGAGAGGGGAGATGGCTACACCTTC.

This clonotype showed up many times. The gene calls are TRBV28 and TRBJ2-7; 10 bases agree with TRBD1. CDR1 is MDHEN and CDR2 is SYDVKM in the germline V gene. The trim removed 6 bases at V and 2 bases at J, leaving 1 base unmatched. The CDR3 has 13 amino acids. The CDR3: CASRGQGTYEQYF. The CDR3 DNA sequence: TGTGCCAGCAGGGGACAGGGGACCTACGAGCAGTACTTC.